This record covers a single T cell receptor beta chain. Its target is unknown. The sample comes from a study of shared clonotypes between healthy human individuals. Study-level background: Used for every donor were three CD4 naive, three CD4 memory, two CD8 naive and one CD8 memory plate. Study-level results: Four donors shared approximately 5% of their naive CD4 clonotypes.

Under the authors' procedure: ImmunoSEQ only sent back junction sequences with no quality scores, so filtering was done differently. Sequenced by immunoSEQ multiplex PCR; TCRdb stores in-frame clones only, minus some. V, J and clone size were drawn from that table, and D and trimming were deduced from the DNA. This table has over 1.4 million clones, approximately 96% appearing once. This CDR3 contains 17 residues. Looked up from germline, CDR1 is SGHRS and CDR2 is YFSETQ. V shed 4 bases and J shed 1 base, with 17 bases lying between them. Each sample came from a Caucasian adult donor living in Nashville, Tennessee.

Sequenced input: naive CD4+ T cells sorted from blood. Subset given: CD45RA+ positively selected. J is TRBJ1-4 and V is TRBV5-1, with D possibly matching TRBD1 (5 bases). The sequence was obtained from a man aged 30-40 years in good health. In DNA form, the CDR3 reads TGCGCCAGCAGCCCGAACCGACCCGGGGGAACTAATGAAAAACTGTTTTTT. This translates into CASSPNRPGGTNEKLFF.